The 9 T cell receptor beta chains below were found in one sample sequenced in a study of cytomegalovirus exposure and HLA in healthy donors. Vbeta (60) and Jbeta (13) primers were used in the PCR. Here immunoSEQ multiplex PCR was the method, and the copy in TCRdb shows in-frame clones only, minus some. The sample has 150,000 to 200,000 clones, around 85% seen once; the top ten hold approximately 1.8%. Input material: PBMCs. The receptor set was obtained from a man between 18 and 35 years old in good health and CMV-seronegative.

The J gene is TRBJ1-5, the V gene TRBV7-9; 11 nucleotides agree with TRBD1. The CDR3 has 17 residues. CDR1 and CDR2 (germline): SEHNR, FQNEAQ (reference sequence). The junction had 9 bases not matched to a gene; V was cut back by 4 bases and J by 4 bases. CDR3 nucleotide sequence: TGTGCCAGCAGCTCTGAAAGGGGGGACAGGGGGAATCAGCCCCAGCATTTT. Its protein is CASSSERGDRGNQPQHF.

This clone was seen a handful of times. The chain links TRBV4-3 to TRBJ1-1; the match to TRBD1 covers 7 bases. The V segment lost 3 bases and the J segment 1 base; nucleotides outside the gene matches: 5. The CDR3 has 15 residues. Germline V gene lookup returns CDR1 LGHNA and CDR2 YSLEER. The CDR3 loop reads CASSQPGQRNTEAFF. For the CDR3, the DNA is TGCGCCAGCAGCCAGCCGGGACAGAGGAACACTGAAGCTTTCTTT.

The chain couples TRBV4-1 to TRBJ2-1; maybe TRBD1 (6 bases). Deletions cut 3 bases from V and 6 bases from J, with 21 bases between. Germline CDR1 MGHRA, CDR2 YSYEKL. The length of the CDR3 is 17 residues. CDR3 in amino acids: CASSQPHRAGISNEQFF. The DNA of the CDR3 is TGCGCCAGCAGCCAGCCTCACAGGGCTGGGATATCCAATGAGCAGTTCTTC.

The genes are TRBV5-5 and TRBJ2-7, with 12 positions matching TRBD2. Germline trimming cut 4 bases from V and 10 bases from J; bases unmatched to any gene: 6. CDR1 is SGHKS and CDR2 is YYEKEE in the germline V gene (reference sequence). The CDR3 runs 13 residues. CDR3 in amino acids: CASSPGLAGFQYF. The CDR3 DNA reads as TGTGCCAGCAGCCCGGGACTAGCGGGTTTCCAGTACTTC.

This clone has a handful of counts. The gene calls are TRBV6-1 and TRBJ2-1; 9 bases are shared with TRBD2. Per germline, CDR1 MNHNS and CDR2 SASEGT. The CDR3 runs 13 residues. Trimming cost V 4 bases and J 14 bases; bases outside gene matches: 9. CDR3 residues: CASSGGRARGEFF. In nucleotides, the CDR3 is TGTGCCAGCAGTGGCGGGAGGGCCCGGGGTGAGTTCTTC.

V is TRBV5-4 and J is TRBJ2-7, with 7 bases identical to TRBD1. J gave up 5 bases and V 5 bases, and 16 bases lay outside the gene matches. This CDR3 comprises 16 residues. Germline CDR1 and CDR2: SGHNT and YYREEE (reference sequence). CDR3 region: CASSRGPRDRGDEQYF. CDR3 coding DNA: TGTGCCAGCAGTCGCGGACCCCGGGACAGAGGAGACGAGCAGTACTTC.

The V gene is TRBV5-5, the J gene TRBJ1-4; D may be TRBD1 (5 bases). The V gene's germline CDR1 is SGHKS and CDR2 YYEKEE (reference sequence). The germline V and J ends were trimmed by 0 bases and 4 bases, with 13 bases remaining between them. This CDR3 has 16 amino acids. In DNA form, the CDR3 reads TGTGCCAGCAGCTTGGTAGTCAGGGTGGTTAATGAAAAACTGTTTTTT. Protein product: CASSLVVRVVNEKLFF.

This chain connects TRBV11-3 to TRBJ2-5; D remains ambiguous. The CDR3 is 13 amino acids. Germline CDR1 SGHNT, CDR2 YENEEA. V lost 3 bases, J lost 5 bases, and 10 bases lay in between. This chain's CDR3 is CASSFSIGETQYF. CDR3 in DNA: TGTGCCAGCAGCTTCTCGATCGGGGAGACCCAGTACTTC.

The genes are TRBV7-2 and TRBJ2-3; D not resolved. V lost 0 bases to trimming and J lost 8 bases, with 15 bases between them. This CDR3 is built from 15 residues. The germline V gene encodes CDR1 SGHTA and CDR2 FQGNSA. Written as DNA, the CDR3 is TGTGCCAGCAGCTTAGCGATCAGTTCTCCAGGTACGCAGTATTTT. It specifies CASSLAISSPGTQYF.